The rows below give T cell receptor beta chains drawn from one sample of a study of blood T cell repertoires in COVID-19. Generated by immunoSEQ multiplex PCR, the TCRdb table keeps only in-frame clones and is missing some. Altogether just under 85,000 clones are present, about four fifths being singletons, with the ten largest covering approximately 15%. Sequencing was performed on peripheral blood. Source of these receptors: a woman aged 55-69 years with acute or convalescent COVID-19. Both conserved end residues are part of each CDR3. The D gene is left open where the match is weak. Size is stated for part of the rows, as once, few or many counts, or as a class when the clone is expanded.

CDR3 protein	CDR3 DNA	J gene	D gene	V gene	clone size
CASSLGDSGGANGYTF	TGCGCCAGCAGCTTGGGTGATTCGGGGGGCGCAAATGGCTACACCTTC	TRBJ1-2	-	TRBV5-1	-
CASSPQGDGYTF	TGTGCCAGCAGCCCGCAGGGTGATGGCTACACCTTC	TRBJ1-2	-	TRBV7-9	-
CASSQGFAGNNYGYTF	TGTGCCAGCAGCCAAGGTTTCGCAGGGAACAACTATGGCTACACCTTC	TRBJ1-2	-	TRBV3-1/TRBV3-2	-
CASSLVPDSNYGYTF	TGCGCCAGCAGCTTGGTTCCGGACTCGAACTATGGCTACACCTTC	TRBJ1-2	-	TRBV5-1	-
CASSRNGHPTDTQYF	TGTGCCAGCTCACGTAACGGACACCCAACAGATACGCAGTATTTT	TRBJ2-3	-	TRBV18	-
CASSVLLAGGYNEQFF	TGTGCCAGCAGCGTGTTACTAGCGGGGGGATACAATGAGCAGTTCTTC	TRBJ2-1	TRBD2	TRBV7-6	-
CAWNGQVSSYNEQFF	TGTGCCTGGAATGGGCAGGTGAGCTCCTACAATGAGCAGTTCTTC	TRBJ2-1	-	TRBV30	once
CSVLEQPSSYGYTF	TGCAGCGTGTTGGAGCAACCCTCCTCCTATGGCTACACCTTC	TRBJ1-2	-	TRBV29-1	-
CASSYGLVAGSDEQFF	TGTGCCAGCAGTTACGGGTTAGTAGCGGGAAGCGATGAGCAGTTCTTC	TRBJ2-1	TRBD2	TRBV6-2/TRBV6-3	-
CAIRRTGYGYTF	TGTGCCATCAGACGGACAGGGTATGGCTACACCTTC	TRBJ1-2	TRBD1	TRBV10-3	few
CASSLGGVQPQHF	TGTGCCAGCAGCTTAGGGGGAGTTCAGCCCCAGCATTTT	TRBJ1-5	-	TRBV7-9	-
CASSSSDRLNYGYTF	TGCGCCAGCAGCTCCTCCGACAGATTGAACTATGGCTACACCTTC	TRBJ1-2	-	TRBV4-3	few
CASSLGGAAHEQFF	TGTGCCAGCAGCTTAGGTGGGGCAGCCCATGAGCAGTTCTTC	TRBJ2-1	-	TRBV7-9	-
CASSDVGQGLYEQYF	TGTGCCAGCAGCGACGTGGGACAGGGCCTCTACGAGCAGTACTTC	TRBJ2-7	TRBD1	TRBV6-5	-
CSASDRVGYGYTF	TGCAGTGCTAGTGACAGGGTAGGCTATGGCTACACCTTC	TRBJ1-2	TRBD1	TRBV20-1	few
CASSSHSIRVVQDGYTF	TGTGCCAGCAGTTCCCACTCGATACGGGTGGTCCAAGATGGCTACACCTTC	TRBJ1-2	-	TRBV27	-
CASSPRGQEYGYTF	TGTGCCAGCAGCCCGCGGGGACAGGAATATGGCTACACCTTC	TRBJ1-2	TRBD1	TRBV11-3	-
CASSPATSGPQETQYF	TGTGCCAGCAGCCCCGCGACTAGCGGACCCCAAGAGACCCAGTACTTC	TRBJ2-5	TRBD2	TRBV5-4	-
CASSQASMGGGEKLFF	TGCGCCAGCAGCCAAGCTTCCATGGGGGGGGGCGAAAAACTGTTTTTT	TRBJ1-4	-	TRBV4-3	-
CASSQGGAQEKLFF	TGTGCCAGCAGTCAAGGGGGCGCACAGGAAAAACTGTTTTTT	TRBJ1-4	TRBD1	TRBV28	-
CASSKGGVYGYTF	TGTGCCAGCAGCAAAGGGGGGGTATACGGCTACACCTTC	TRBJ1-2	-	TRBV21-1	-
CASRGWTGHSGNTIYF	TGTGCCAGTAGAGGTTGGACAGGGCACTCTGGAAACACCATATATTTT	TRBJ1-3	TRBD1	TRBV19	-
CASSLNGNQPQHF	TGCGCCAGCAGCTTGAACGGGAATCAGCCCCAGCATTTT	TRBJ1-5	-	TRBV5-1	-
CASRVAGVRYEQYF	TGTGCCAGCAGGGTAGCGGGAGTTCGGTACGAGCAGTACTTC	TRBJ2-7	TRBD2	TRBV27	-
CASSVGTRSQNEQFF	TGTGCCAGCAGCGTGGGGACTAGGAGTCAGAATGAGCAGTTCTTC	TRBJ2-1	TRBD2	TRBV9	-
CASSWTAPGEQYF	TGTGCCAGCAGCTGGACAGCTCCAGGCGAGCAGTACTTC	TRBJ2-7	-	TRBV12-3/TRBV12-4	-
CASSLAGLAGSDTQYF	TGTGCCAGCAGCTTAGCCGGACTAGCGGGATCAGATACGCAGTATTTT	TRBJ2-3	TRBD2	TRBV7-8	-
CASSVFDRENYGYTF	TGTGCCAGCAGCGTATTTGACAGGGAGAACTATGGCTACACCTTC	TRBJ1-2	TRBD1	TRBV9	few
CASHDTANSYEQYF	TGCGCCAGCCATGACACGGCTAACTCCTACGAGCAGTACTTC	TRBJ2-7	-	TRBV5-1	-
CAISGTSGSIPDTQYF	TGTGCCATCAGTGGGACTAGCGGGAGTATCCCAGATACGCAGTATTTT	TRBJ2-3	TRBD2	TRBV10-3	-
CASSPQGIYGYTF	TGTGCCAGCAGCCCGCAGGGAATCTATGGCTACACCTTC	TRBJ1-2	-	TRBV3-1/TRBV3-2	-
CAAVSQGGSRTEAFF	TGCGCAGCAGTGAGTCAGGGGGGTTCCAGGACTGAAGCTTTCTTT	TRBJ1-1	TRBD1	TRBV10-1	-
CAWSGTGWAEAFF	TGTGCCTGGAGTGGTACAGGGTGGGCTGAAGCTTTCTTT	TRBJ1-1	-	TRBV30	once
CASSFLDSRMQGYTF	TGTGCCAGTAGTTTCTTGGACAGCAGAATGCAGGGCTACACCTTC	TRBJ1-2	-	TRBV19	-
CASSFLRGTGANVLTF	TGTGCCAGCAGCTTTCTCAGGGGGACCGGGGCCAACGTCCTGACTTTC	TRBJ2-6	TRBD1	TRBV13	-
CASTLGHRQANTEAFF	TGTGCCAGCACCTTGGGGCATCGTCAGGCAAATACTGAAGCTTTCTTT	TRBJ1-1	-	TRBV6-6	-
CASSSGRVNEKLFF	TGCGCCAGCAGCTCAGGGAGGGTCAATGAAAAACTGTTTTTT	TRBJ1-4	-	TRBV5-1	-
CASSYAGTGPATNEKLFF	TGTGCCAGCAGTTACGCCGGGACAGGACCCGCAACTAATGAAAAACTGTTTTTT	TRBJ1-4	TRBD1	TRBV6-2/TRBV6-3	-
CASSLGTSGAYNEQFF	TGTGCCAGCAGCTTAGGGACTAGCGGAGCCTACAATGAGCAGTTCTTC	TRBJ2-1	TRBD2	TRBV11-3	-
CASNPGTYEQYF	TGTGCCAGCAACCCCGGGACCTACGAGCAGTACTTC	TRBJ2-7	-	TRBV2	once